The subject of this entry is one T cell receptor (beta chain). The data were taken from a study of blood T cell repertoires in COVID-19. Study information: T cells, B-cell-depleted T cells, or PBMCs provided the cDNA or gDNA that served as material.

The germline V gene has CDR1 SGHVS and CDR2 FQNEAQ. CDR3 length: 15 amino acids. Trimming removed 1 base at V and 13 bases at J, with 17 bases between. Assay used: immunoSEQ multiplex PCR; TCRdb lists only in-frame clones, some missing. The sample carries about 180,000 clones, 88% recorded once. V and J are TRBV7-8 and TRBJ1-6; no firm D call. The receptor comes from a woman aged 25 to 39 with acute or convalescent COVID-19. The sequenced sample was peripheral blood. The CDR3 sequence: CASSLGGLETGPLHF. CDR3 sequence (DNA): TGTGCCAGCAGCTTAGGAGGTCTCGAAACCGGGCCCCTCCACTTT.